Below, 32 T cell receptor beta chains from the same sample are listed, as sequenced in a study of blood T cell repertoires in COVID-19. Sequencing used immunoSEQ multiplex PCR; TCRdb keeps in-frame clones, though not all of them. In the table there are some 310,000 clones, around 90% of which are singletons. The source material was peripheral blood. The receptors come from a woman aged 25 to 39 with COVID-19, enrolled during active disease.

CDR3 in DNA: TGTGCCAGCAGTCAAGGGGTCCAAGAGACCCAGTACTTC. Translation gives CASSQGVQETQYF. The J gene is TRBJ2-5, the V gene TRBV13; D possibly corresponds to TRBD1 (5 bases). CDR1 is PRHDT and CDR2 is FYEKMQ in the germline V gene (reference sequence). The CDR3 loop spans 13 amino acids. Trimming removed 6 bases at V and 1 base at J, with 9 bases between.

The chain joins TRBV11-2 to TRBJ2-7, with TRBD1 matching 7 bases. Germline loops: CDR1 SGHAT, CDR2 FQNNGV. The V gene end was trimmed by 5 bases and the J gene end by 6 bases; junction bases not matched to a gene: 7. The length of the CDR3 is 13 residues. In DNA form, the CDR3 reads TGTGCCAGCAGCGTGGGACAGTGGCTCGAGCAGTACTTC. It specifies CASSVGQWLEQYF.

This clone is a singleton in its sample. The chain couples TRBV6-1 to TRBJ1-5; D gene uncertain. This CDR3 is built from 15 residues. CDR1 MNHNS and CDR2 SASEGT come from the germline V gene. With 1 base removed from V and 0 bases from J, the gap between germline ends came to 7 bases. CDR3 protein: CASSEGGVSNQPQHF. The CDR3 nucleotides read TGTGCCAGCAGTGAAGGCGGGGTTAGCAATCAGCCCCAGCATTTT.

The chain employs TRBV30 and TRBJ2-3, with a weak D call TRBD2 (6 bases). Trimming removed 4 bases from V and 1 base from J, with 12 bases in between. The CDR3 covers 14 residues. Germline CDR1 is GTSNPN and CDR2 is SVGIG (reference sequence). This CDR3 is CAWISAGRTDTQYF. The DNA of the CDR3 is TGTGCCTGGATATCAGCGGGCCGCACAGATACGCAGTATTTT.

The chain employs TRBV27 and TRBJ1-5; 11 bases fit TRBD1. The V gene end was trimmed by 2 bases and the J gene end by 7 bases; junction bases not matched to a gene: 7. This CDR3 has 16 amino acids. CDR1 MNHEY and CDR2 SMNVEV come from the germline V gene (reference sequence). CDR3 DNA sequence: TGTGCCAGCAGTTTAAGTCGGACAGGGGGCGGACAGCCCCAGCATTTT. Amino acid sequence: CASSLSRTGGGQPQHF.

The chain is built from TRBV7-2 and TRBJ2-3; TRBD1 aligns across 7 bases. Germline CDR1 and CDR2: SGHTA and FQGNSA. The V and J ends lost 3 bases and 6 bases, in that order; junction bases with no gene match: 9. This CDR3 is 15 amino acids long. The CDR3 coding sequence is TGTGCCAGCAGCTTGAGGGGGCGCGGTGGGGATACGCAGTATTTT. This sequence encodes CASSLRGRGGDTQYF.

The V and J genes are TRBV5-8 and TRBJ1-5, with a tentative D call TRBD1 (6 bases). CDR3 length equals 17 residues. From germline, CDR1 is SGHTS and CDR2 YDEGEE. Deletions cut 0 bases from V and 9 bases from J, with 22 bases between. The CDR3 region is CASSLEQGTLTFRPQHF. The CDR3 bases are TGTGCCAGCAGCTTGGAACAGGGAACTTTAACATTTCGGCCCCAGCATTTT.

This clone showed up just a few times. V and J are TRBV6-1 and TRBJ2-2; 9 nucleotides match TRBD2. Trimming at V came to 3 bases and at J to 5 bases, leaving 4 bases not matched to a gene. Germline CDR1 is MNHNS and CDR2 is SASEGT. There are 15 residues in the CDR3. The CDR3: CASSESSGDTGELFF. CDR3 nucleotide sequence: TGTGCCAGCAGTGAGTCTAGCGGGGATACCGGGGAGCTGTTTTTT.

The DNA of the CDR3 is TGTGCCAGCAGCTCAGCCCGGGACAGTATTACCAATGAGCAGTTCTTC. This codes for CASSSARDSITNEQFF. The V and J genes are TRBV7-9 and TRBJ2-1; 7 positions agree with TRBD1. V shed 4 bases and J 6 bases; nucleotides not matched to a gene: 12. The CDR3 sequence is 16 residues long. CDR1 SEHNR and CDR2 FQNEAQ come from the germline V gene (reference sequence).

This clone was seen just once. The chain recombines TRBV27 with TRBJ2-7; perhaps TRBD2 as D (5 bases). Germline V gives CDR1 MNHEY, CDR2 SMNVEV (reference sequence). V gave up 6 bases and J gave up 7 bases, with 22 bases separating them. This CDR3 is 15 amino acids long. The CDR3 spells CASSRLLDSAREQYF. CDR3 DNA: TGTGCCAGCAGCCGGCTGTTGGACTCTGCTAGGGAGCAGTACTTC.

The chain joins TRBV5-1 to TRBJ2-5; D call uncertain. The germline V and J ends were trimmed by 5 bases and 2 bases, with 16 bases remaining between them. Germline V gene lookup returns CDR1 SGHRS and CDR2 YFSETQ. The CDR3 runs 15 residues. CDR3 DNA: TGCGCCAGCAGAGTACCAGGCCTACCACAAGAGACCCAGTACTTC. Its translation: CASRVPGLPQETQYF.

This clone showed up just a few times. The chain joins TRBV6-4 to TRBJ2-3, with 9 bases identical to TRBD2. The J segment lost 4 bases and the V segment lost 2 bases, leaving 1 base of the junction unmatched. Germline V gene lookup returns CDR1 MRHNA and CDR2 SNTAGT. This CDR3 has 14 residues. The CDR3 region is CASSDAGGPDTQYF. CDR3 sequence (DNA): TGTGCCAGCAGTGACGCGGGAGGGCCAGATACGCAGTATTTT.

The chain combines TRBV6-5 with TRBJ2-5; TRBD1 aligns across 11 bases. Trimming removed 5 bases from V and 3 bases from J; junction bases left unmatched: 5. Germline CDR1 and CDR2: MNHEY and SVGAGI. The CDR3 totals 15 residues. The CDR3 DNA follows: TGTGCCAGCAGTACGGGACAGGGGGTTGAAGAGACCCAGTACTTC. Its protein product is CASSTGQGVEETQYF.

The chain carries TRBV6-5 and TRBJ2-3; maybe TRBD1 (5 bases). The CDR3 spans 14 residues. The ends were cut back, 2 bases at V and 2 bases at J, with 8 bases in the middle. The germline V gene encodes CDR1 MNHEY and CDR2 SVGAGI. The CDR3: CASSYGAPTDTQYF. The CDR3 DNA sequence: TGTGCCAGCAGTTACGGGGCCCCCACAGATACGCAGTATTTT.

The CDR3 protein is CASSPIGGSYEQYF. In nucleotides, the CDR3 is TGTGCCAGCAGCCCCATCGGCGGGAGCTACGAGCAGTACTTC. The genes are TRBV11-3 and TRBJ2-7; TRBD2 matches at 7 bases. The CDR3 consists of 14 residues. Trimming removed 5 bases from V and 3 bases from J; junction bases left unmatched: 7. Germline loops: CDR1 SGHNT, CDR2 YENEEA.

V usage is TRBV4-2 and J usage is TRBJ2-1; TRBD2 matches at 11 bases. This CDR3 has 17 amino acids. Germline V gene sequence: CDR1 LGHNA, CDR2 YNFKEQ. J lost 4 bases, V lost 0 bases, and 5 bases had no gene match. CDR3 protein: CASSQDPGTSGYNEQFF. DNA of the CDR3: TGTGCCAGCAGCCAAGACCCCGGGACTAGCGGATACAATGAGCAGTTCTTC.

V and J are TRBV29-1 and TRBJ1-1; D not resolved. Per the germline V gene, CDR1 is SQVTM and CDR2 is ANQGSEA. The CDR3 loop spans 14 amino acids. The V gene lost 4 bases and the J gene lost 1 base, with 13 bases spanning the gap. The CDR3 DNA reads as TGCAGCGTTGCCTCTGGCATCCCGAACACTGAAGCTTTCTTT. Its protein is CSVASGIPNTEAFF.

CDR3: CASSLLGTGNYGYTF. Here the CDR3 DNA reads TGTGCCAGCAGCCTACTCGGGACAGGGAACTATGGCTACACCTTC. V usage is TRBV5-6 and J usage is TRBJ1-2; 9 bases are shared with TRBD1. Losses at the gene ends were 4 bases for V and 2 bases for J; bases not matched to a gene: 6. Germline V gives CDR1 SGHDT, CDR2 YYEEEE. The CDR3 is made up of 15 amino acids.

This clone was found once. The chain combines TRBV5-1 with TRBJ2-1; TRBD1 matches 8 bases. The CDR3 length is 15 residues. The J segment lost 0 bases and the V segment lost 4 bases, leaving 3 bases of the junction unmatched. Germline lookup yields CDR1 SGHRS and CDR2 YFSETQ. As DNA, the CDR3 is TGCGCCAGCAGCCGGGACAGGCTCTCCTACAATGAGCAGTTCTTC. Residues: CASSRDRLSYNEQFF.

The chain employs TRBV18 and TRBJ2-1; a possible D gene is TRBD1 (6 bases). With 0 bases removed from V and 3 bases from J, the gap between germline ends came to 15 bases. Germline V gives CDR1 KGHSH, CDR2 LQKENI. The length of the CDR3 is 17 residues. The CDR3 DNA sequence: TGTGCCAGCTCACCACCGATACGGGACATAAACTACAATGAGCAGTTCTTC. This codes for CASSPPIRDINYNEQFF.

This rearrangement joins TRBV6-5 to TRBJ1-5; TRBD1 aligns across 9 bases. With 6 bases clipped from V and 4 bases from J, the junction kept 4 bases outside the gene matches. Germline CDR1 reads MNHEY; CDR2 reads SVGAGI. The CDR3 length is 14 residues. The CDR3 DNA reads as TGTGCCAGCAGGCGGACAGGGGAAAATCAGCCCCAGCATTTT. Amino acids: CASRRTGENQPQHF.

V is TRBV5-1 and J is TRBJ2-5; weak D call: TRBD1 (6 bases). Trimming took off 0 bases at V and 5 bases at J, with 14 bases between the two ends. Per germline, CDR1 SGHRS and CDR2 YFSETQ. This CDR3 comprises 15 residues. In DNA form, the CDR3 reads TGCGCCAGCAGCTTGGTAGGTGGGACACTCGAGACCCAGTACTTC. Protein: CASSLVGGTLETQYF.

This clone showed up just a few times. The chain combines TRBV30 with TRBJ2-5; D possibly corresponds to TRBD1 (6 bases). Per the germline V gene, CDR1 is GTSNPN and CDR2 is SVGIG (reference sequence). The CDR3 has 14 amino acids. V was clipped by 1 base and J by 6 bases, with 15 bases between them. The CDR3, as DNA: TGTGCCTGGAGTGGGCATACAGGGTTACAGACCCAGTACTTC. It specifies CAWSGHTGLQTQYF.

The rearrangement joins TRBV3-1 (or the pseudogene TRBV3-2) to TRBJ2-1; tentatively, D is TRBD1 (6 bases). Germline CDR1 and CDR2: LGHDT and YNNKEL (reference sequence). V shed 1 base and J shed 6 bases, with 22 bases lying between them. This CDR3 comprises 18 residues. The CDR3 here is CASSQGFMKGTRSNEQFF. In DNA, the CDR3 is TGTGCCAGCAGCCAAGGGTTTATGAAGGGGACACGTTCCAATGAGCAGTTCTTC.

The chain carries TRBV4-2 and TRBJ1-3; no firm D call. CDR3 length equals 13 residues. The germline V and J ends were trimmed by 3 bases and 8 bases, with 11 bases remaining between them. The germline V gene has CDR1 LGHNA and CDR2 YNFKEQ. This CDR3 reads CASSQPSTDTIYF. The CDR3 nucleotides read TGTGCCAGCAGCCAGCCATCCACGGACACCATATATTTT.

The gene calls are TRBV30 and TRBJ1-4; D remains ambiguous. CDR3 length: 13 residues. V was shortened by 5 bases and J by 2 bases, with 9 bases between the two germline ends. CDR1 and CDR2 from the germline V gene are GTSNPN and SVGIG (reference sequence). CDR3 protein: CAWAGGTNEKLFF. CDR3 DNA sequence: TGTGCCTGGGCAGGAGGGACTAATGAAAAACTGTTTTTT.

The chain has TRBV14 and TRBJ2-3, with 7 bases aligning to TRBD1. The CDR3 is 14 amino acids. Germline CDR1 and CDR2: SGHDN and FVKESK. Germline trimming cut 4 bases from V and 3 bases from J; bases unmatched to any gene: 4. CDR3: CASSRAGGTDTQYF. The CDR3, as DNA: TGTGCCAGCAGCCGAGCAGGGGGAACAGATACGCAGTATTTT.

CDR3 residues: CASSLDRGQNSPLHF. The CDR3 DNA is TGTGCCAGCAGTTTGGACAGGGGGCAGAATTCACCCCTCCACTTT. V is TRBV27 and J is TRBJ1-6; 11 bases fit TRBD1. Germline assignment: CDR1 MNHEY and CDR2 SMNVEV (reference sequence). The CDR3 loop spans 15 amino acids. J was trimmed by 7 bases and V by 3 bases; bases with no gene match: 2.

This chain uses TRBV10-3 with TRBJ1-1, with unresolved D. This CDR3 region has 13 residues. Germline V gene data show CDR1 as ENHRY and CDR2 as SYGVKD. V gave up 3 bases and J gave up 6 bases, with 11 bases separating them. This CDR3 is CAISDRITAEAFF. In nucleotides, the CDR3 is TGTGCCATCAGTGACAGGATTACCGCTGAAGCTTTCTTT.

Here the CDR3 reads CASSLEGASGNTIYF. CDR3 DNA: TGTGCCAGCAGCTTAGAAGGGGCGTCTGGAAACACCATATATTTT. V and J are TRBV11-2 and TRBJ1-3, with a possible D match to TRBD1 (5 bases). The germline V gene has CDR1 SGHAT and CDR2 FQNNGV. V shed 0 bases and J shed 1 base, with 7 bases lying between them. This CDR3 is 15 amino acids long.

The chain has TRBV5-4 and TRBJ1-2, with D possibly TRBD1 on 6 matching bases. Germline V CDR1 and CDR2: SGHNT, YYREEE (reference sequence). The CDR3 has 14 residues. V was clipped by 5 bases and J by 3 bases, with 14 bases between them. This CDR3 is CASSSTGPYYGYTF. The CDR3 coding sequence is TGTGCCAGCAGTTCGACAGGCCCCTACTATGGCTACACCTTC.

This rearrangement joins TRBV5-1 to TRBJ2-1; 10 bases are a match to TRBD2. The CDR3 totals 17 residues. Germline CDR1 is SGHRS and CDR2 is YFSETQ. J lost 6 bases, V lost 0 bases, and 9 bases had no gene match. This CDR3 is CASSLGPLAGGLNEQFF. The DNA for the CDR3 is TGCGCCAGCAGCTTGGGCCCCTTAGCGGGAGGCCTCAATGAGCAGTTCTTC.